This entry lists 27 T cell receptor beta chains sequenced from one sample in a study of blood T cell repertoires in COVID-19. Only in-frame clones appear in the TCRdb table, and some are missing; sequencing was by immunoSEQ multiplex PCR. The sample consists of about 290,000 clones, around 81% of them appearing once. Sequenced material: peripheral blood. The receptors stem from a woman aged 45 to 65 with active or convalescent COVID-19.

This chain connects TRBV5-6 to TRBJ1-4; D not certain. CDR1 and CDR2 from the germline V gene are SGHDT and YYEEEE. Trimming cost V 4 bases and J 8 bases, with 15 bases left between them. This CDR3 is built from 14 residues. The CDR3 loop reads CASSLLGEKEKLFF. CDR3 in DNA: TGTGCCAGCAGCCTCTTGGGCGAGAAGGAAAAACTGTTTTTT.

V usage is TRBV30 and J usage is TRBJ2-7; TRBD2 might be the D (6 bases). Trimming left V 0 bases short and J 0 bases short, with 12 bases between. The V gene's germline CDR1 is GTSNPN and CDR2 SVGIG (reference sequence). CDR3 length: 15 amino acids. The CDR3 region is CAWSVGSGSSYEQYF. CDR3 nucleotides: TGTGCCTGGAGTGTAGGTAGCGGATCCTCCTACGAGCAGTACTTC.

This chain joins TRBV3-1 (or the pseudogene TRBV3-2) and TRBJ2-2; 10 bases match TRBD2. Per the germline V gene, CDR1 is LGHDT and CDR2 is YNNKEL (reference sequence). The CDR3 runs 20 residues. V dropped 5 bases and J dropped 6; count of bases not matched to a gene: 21. CDR3 coding DNA: TGTGCCAGCAGCACAATAAGAGCGGGAGGGCCAAGTTCGCCGTCCGGGGAGCTGTTTTTT. This encodes CASSTIRAGGPSSPSGELFF.

This clone was detected a few times. The chain's CDR3 is CASSETVHRELFF. CDR3 in DNA: TGTGCCAGCAGTGAAACTGTCCACCGGGAGCTGTTTTTT. The rearrangement uses TRBV2 and TRBJ2-2; D ambiguous. Germline CDR1 reads SNHLY; CDR2 reads FYNNEI. The CDR3 extends over 13 amino acids. Deletions cut 2 bases from V and 9 bases from J, with 10 bases between.

This chain joins TRBV15 and TRBJ2-7; D perhaps matches TRBD2 (5 bases). V lost 1 base, J lost 6 bases, and 13 bases lay in between. CDR1 is LNHNV, CDR2 YYDKDF, per germline (reference sequence). The CDR3 sequence is 14 residues long. CDR3 DNA sequence: TGTGCCACCAGCAGAGGGGTAGGACTGGGCGAGCAGTACTTC. This sequence encodes CATSRGVGLGEQYF.

The rearrangement links TRBV6-5 to TRBJ2-1; D gene unclear. The CDR3 is 14 residues long. V was trimmed by 3 bases and J by 4 bases, leaving 10 bases between them. Germline V gives CDR1 MNHEY, CDR2 SVGAGI. The CDR3, as DNA: TGTGCCAGCAGTTATCTCCCTACGTACAATGAGCAGTTCTTC. It encodes CASSYLPTYNEQFF.

This chain links TRBV6-1 with TRBJ2-7; perhaps TRBD2 as D (5 bases). Germline V gene data show CDR1 as MNHNS and CDR2 as SASEGT. This CDR3 spans 15 amino acids. V was clipped by 1 base and J by 3 bases, with 13 bases between them. CDR3 DNA sequence: TGTGCCAGCAGTGAAGATCGATTCGGGAACTACGAGCAGTACTTC. This codes for CASSEDRFGNYEQYF.

This clone has just one count. Different DNA sequences within this sample yield the same CDR3. The chain recombines TRBV6-1 with TRBJ1-5; D is unclear. The germline gives CDR1 MNHNS, CDR2 SASEGT. Trimming removed 1 base at V and 7 bases at J, with 5 bases between. This CDR3 is 12 amino acids long. The CDR3 loop is CASSEGGQPQHF. CDR3 coding DNA: TGTGCCAGCAGTGAAGGCGGCCAGCCCCAGCATTTT.

This chain links TRBV19 with TRBJ1-1, with a weak D call TRBD1 (5 bases). The germline V and J ends were trimmed by 6 bases and 6 bases, with 8 bases remaining between them. The CDR3 is made up of 11 amino acids. CDR1 is LNHDA, CDR2 SQIVND, per germline (reference sequence). The CDR3 loop reads CASSQGPEAFF. DNA of the CDR3: TGTGCCAGTAGCCAGGGTCCTGAAGCTTTCTTT.

The V gene is TRBV19, the J gene TRBJ1-1, with D hard to call. Looked up from germline, CDR1 is LNHDA and CDR2 is SQIVND (reference sequence). CDR3 size: 15 residues. V was cut by 7 bases and J by 5 bases, with 20 bases left in between. The CDR3 loop is CASTDLGGSVTEAFF. The CDR3 bases are TGTGCCAGTACCGATCTCGGAGGGTCGGTTACTGAAGCTTTCTTT.

The V gene is TRBV27, the J gene TRBJ1-2; maybe TRBD1 (5 bases). The V gene lost 5 bases and the J gene lost 0 bases, with 10 bases spanning the gap. CDR1 MNHEY and CDR2 SMNVEV come from the germline V gene (reference sequence). This CDR3 is 14 amino acids long. The CDR3 protein is CASSRTGTNYGYTF. Here the CDR3 DNA reads TGTGCCAGCAGTCGAACAGGTACTAACTATGGCTACACCTTC.

As DNA, the CDR3 is TGTGCCAGCGACAGGGACGGCAACTATGGCTACACCTTC. Translating it yields CASDRDGNYGYTF. The chain joins TRBV28 to TRBJ1-2; TRBD1 aligns across 7 bases. The CDR3 totals 13 residues. After removal of 8 bases from V and 2 bases from J, the junction contained 5 bases not matched to a gene. Looked up from germline, CDR1 is MDHEN and CDR2 is SYDVKM.

The chain is built from TRBV5-1 and TRBJ2-2; D might be TRBD1 (6 bases). Germline V gene data show CDR1 as SGHRS and CDR2 as YFSETQ. V lost 4 bases to trimming and J lost 4 bases, with 11 bases between them. The CDR3 loop spans 14 amino acids. CDR3 in amino acids: CASSRDTSTGELFF. The CDR3 DNA reads TGCGCCAGCAGCCGGGACACCTCCACCGGGGAGCTGTTTTTT.

This clone was seen more than once but under ten times. Other DNA sequences of this sample code for an identical CDR3. The chain uses TRBV6-5 and TRBJ2-7; 12 nucleotides match TRBD2. The CDR3 sequence is 15 residues long. CDR1 and CDR2 from the germline V gene are MNHEY and SVGAGI. V dropped 0 bases and J dropped 4; count of bases not matched to a gene: 1. CDR3 protein: CASSYSTSGSYEQYF. Here the CDR3 DNA reads TGTGCCAGCAGTTACTCGACTAGCGGGAGTTACGAGCAGTACTTC.

The chain carries TRBV2 and TRBJ2-7, with TRBD2 matching 7 bases. Looked up from germline, CDR1 is SNHLY and CDR2 is FYNNEI. This CDR3 is 14 amino acids long. V lost 7 bases to trimming and J lost 5 bases; unmatched junction nucleotides: 11. CDR3 nucleotides: TGTGCCAGCAACCCCCTAAACGGGAGGAACGAGCAGTACTTC. This codes for CASNPLNGRNEQYF.

The chain employs TRBV2 and TRBJ2-2; no clear D. The V end lost 4 bases, the J end lost 7 bases, and 10 bases lay between the germline ends. This CDR3 contains 13 residues. Looked up from germline, CDR1 is SNHLY and CDR2 is FYNNEI. CDR3 region: CASSALVHGELFF. The CDR3 region has the DNA TGTGCCAGCAGTGCACTGGTCCACGGGGAGCTGTTTTTT.

This clone was seen only once. The chain has TRBV5-1 and TRBJ2-2; TRBD1 agrees at 8 bases. J gave up 3 bases and V 5 bases, and 6 bases lay outside the gene matches. In germline, CDR1 is SGHRS, CDR2 YFSETQ. CDR3 length equals 15 residues. CDR3 sequence (DNA): TGCGCCAGCAGACAGGGGGTAGTGGACACCGGGGAGCTGTTTTTT. Protein: CASRQGVVDTGELFF.

This sequence joins TRBV5-4 and TRBJ1-5; 10 bases fit TRBD1. Losses at the gene ends were 3 bases for V and 6 bases for J; bases not matched to a gene: 6. Germline CDR1 is SGHNT and CDR2 is YYREEE (reference sequence). The CDR3 loop spans 15 amino acids. CDR3: CASSWVGQGIQPQHF. For the CDR3, the DNA is TGTGCCAGCAGCTGGGTGGGACAGGGGATTCAGCCCCAGCATTTT. The full variable domain, with the rest looked up from reference TRBV5-4 and TRBJ1-5, is ETGVTQSPTHLIKTRGQQVTLRCSSQSGHNTVSWYQQALGQGPQFIFQYYREEENGRGNFPPRFSGLQFPNYSSELNVNALELDDSALYLCASSWVGQGIQPQHFGDGTRLSIL.

Note on this clone: Other DNA sequences in the sample encode the same CDR3. The chain employs TRBV6-1 and TRBJ2-1; D uncertain. Germline values: CDR1 MNHNS, CDR2 SASEGT. This CDR3 has 16 amino acids. V was cut by 0 bases and J by 0 bases, with 9 bases left in between. The CDR3: CASSEALLSSYNEQFF. The CDR3 DNA sequence: TGTGCCAGCAGTGAAGCGCTACTGAGCTCCTACAATGAGCAGTTCTTC.

The chain has TRBV19 and TRBJ2-7; a possible D gene is TRBD2 (6 bases). Trimming shortened V by 3 bases and J by 3 bases, and 21 bases separated the two germline ends. CDR3 length: 17 amino acids. Germline CDR1 is LNHDA and CDR2 is SQIVND (reference sequence). The CDR3 region has the DNA TGTGCCAGTAGTATTACGGCCACGGGACTCCTAAACTACGAGCAGTACTTC. It specifies CASSITATGLLNYEQYF.

This clone occurred once. The chain uses TRBV11-2 and TRBJ1-3; 10 nucleotides agree with TRBD1. Germline values: CDR1 SGHAT, CDR2 FQNNGV. Trimming at V came to 5 bases and at J to 4 bases, leaving 8 bases not matched to a gene. The CDR3 spans 16 residues. For the CDR3, the DNA is TGTGCCAGCAGCACACCGCGGGGACAGGGGGGAAACACCATATATTTT. Residues: CASSTPRGQGGNTIYF. The full variable domain, rest sourced from reference TRBV11-2 and TRBJ1-3, is EAGVAQSPRYKIIEKRQSVAFWCNPISGHATLYWYQQILGQGPKLLIQFQNNGVVDDSQLPKDRFSAERLKGVDSTLKIQPAKLEDSAVYLCASSTPRGQGGNTIYFGEGSWLTVV.

CDR3 nucleotide sequence: TGCACCAGCAGCCAAGACGGACAGGGATCCCCCGAAAAACTGTTTTTT. Its protein product is CTSSQDGQGSPEKLFF. V and J are TRBV1 and TRBJ1-4; the table's D call, TRBD1, has no DNA check behind it. TRBV1 is reported as a pseudogene. The CDR3 contains 16 residues.

The rearrangement uses TRBV12-3 or TRBV12-4 and TRBJ1-4; a weak D match, TRBD1 (5 bases). The CDR3 spans 11 residues. The V and J ends lost 4 bases and 14 bases respectively, with 11 bases between them. The DNA for the CDR3 is TGTGCCAGCAGTTACCGGGACTTGCTGTTTTTT. This translates into CASSYRDLLFF.

The chain employs TRBV28 and TRBJ1-1, with a weak D call TRBD1 (6 bases). With 5 bases removed from V and 5 bases from J, the gap between germline ends came to 12 bases. The germline CDR1 and CDR2 sequences are MDHEN and SYDVKM. The CDR3 has 13 residues. CDR3 nucleotide sequence: TGTGCCAGCAGTGCCCCACAGGGTACTGAAGCTTTCTTT. As protein: CASSAPQGTEAFF. Supplemented by reference TRBV28 and TRBJ1-1, the full variable domain reads DVKVTQSSRYLVKRTGEKVFLECVQDMDHENMFWYRQDPGLGLRLIYFSYDVKMKEKGDIPEGYSVSREKKERFSLILESASTNQTSMYLCASSAPQGTEAFFGQGTRLTVV.

The count of this clone is one. The genes are TRBV2 and TRBJ2-2; TRBD2 agrees at 10 bases. CDR1 and CDR2 from the germline V gene are SNHLY and FYNNEI. The CDR3 totals 16 residues. The V gene end was trimmed by 7 bases and the J gene end by 4 bases; junction bases not matched to a gene: 9. The CDR3 coding sequence is TGTGCCAGCACCCCTGGGACTAGCGTAGTCACCGGGGAGCTGTTTTTT. Protein: CASTPGTSVVTGELFF. The whole variable domain, filled in from reference TRBV2 and TRBJ2-2, reads EPEVTQTPSHQVTQMGQEVILRCVPISNHLYFYWYRQILGQKVEFLVSFYNNEISEKSEIFDDQFSVERPDGSNFTLKIRSTKLEDSAMYFCASTPGTSVVTGELFFGEGSRLTVL.

The chain is built from TRBV5-5 and TRBJ1-1; the D gene is possibly TRBD1 (5 bases). The CDR3 sequence is 15 residues long. Germline CDR1 SGHKS, CDR2 YYEKEE (reference sequence). Trimming removed 2 bases from V and 5 bases from J, with 16 bases in between. The CDR3, as DNA: TGTGCCAGCAGCTTCTTCAGGGCCCTTACGACTGAAGCTTTCTTT. This sequence encodes CASSFFRALTTEAFF.

This rearrangement joins TRBV7-6 to TRBJ2-7; 13 nucleotides match TRBD2. The junction had 6 bases not matched to a gene; V was cut back by 5 bases and J by 5 bases. Germline V CDR1 and CDR2: SGHVS, FNYEAQ. The CDR3 is made up of 15 amino acids. The DNA of the CDR3 is TGTGCCAGCAGCACTAGCGGGAGGGTTGTTAACGAGCAGTACTTC. Its translation is CASSTSGRVVNEQYF.